These 18 T cell receptor beta chains share one sample of origin, sequenced in a study of post-analysis software for immune sequencing data (dated by TCRdb to between 2015 and 2016). Findings and caveats that apply to the study as a whole: Significantly higher frequencies in patients than in controls were found for about five TRBV segments, including TRBV5-6, TRBV5-1 and TRBV20-1.

Their recognized antigens are unknown. The protocol used for the library was PCR. Sequencer: Illumina HiSeq 2500. To reduce PCR and sequencing biases, unique molecular identifiers were built into the TCR beta cDNA libraries. Through fastp at Q25 and MiXCR, TCRdb rebuilt clones from the public reads, retaining in-frame beta chains. Identical CDR3 protein sequences are pooled into one entry, listed with their most common genes and DNA. The sample table lists 500,000 to 600,000 distinct CDR3 sequences, around 44% of them with a count of one. The top ten clonotypes cover 1.5% to 2% of the sample. Material for sequencing was blood. Receptors originate from a girl aged 10 to 17 with multiple sclerosis.

This clonotype was counted at least ten times. The chain is built from TRBV5-1 and TRBJ2-7; 14 bases agree with TRBD2. This CDR3 region has 15 residues. Germline CDR1 is SGHRS and CDR2 is YFSETQ. V was pared by 3 bases and J by 4 bases, with 3 bases of the junction left unmatched. CDR3 loop: CASSWGTSGSYEQYF. The CDR3 DNA reads TGCGCCAGCAGCTGGGGGACTAGCGGGAGTTACGAGCAGTACTTC.

The V and J genes are TRBV7-9 and TRBJ2-1; tentative D call: TRBD1 (6 bases). V was trimmed by 0 bases and J by 11 bases, leaving 11 bases between them. The germline gives CDR1 SEHNR, CDR2 FQNEAQ (reference sequence). The CDR3 runs to 13 residues. The CDR3 loop reads CASSLALRDKQFF. The DNA of the CDR3 is TGTGCCAGCAGCTTAGCTCTTAGGGACAAGCAGTTCTTC.

This clonotype was observed a few times. This sequence joins TRBV6-5 and TRBJ2-1; 10 nucleotides match TRBD2. The CDR3 is 15 amino acids. The trim removed 5 bases at V and 6 bases at J, leaving 7 bases unmatched. Germline CDR1 is MNHEY and CDR2 is SVGAGI. CDR3 residues: CASSRTSGSLNEQFF. The CDR3 bases are TGTGCCAGCAGTAGGACTAGCGGAAGCCTCAATGAGCAGTTCTTC.

The rearrangement links TRBV7-8 to TRBJ2-5; D possibly uses TRBD1 or TRBD2 (6 bases each). The ends were cut back, 5 bases at V and 1 base at J, with 14 bases in the middle. The CDR3 extends over 15 amino acids. CDR1 is SGHVS and CDR2 is FQNEAQ in the germline V gene. The CDR3 here is CASSQGRHFQETQYF. The CDR3 DNA sequence: TGTGCCAGCAGCCAGGGGAGGCATTTCCAAGAGACCCAGTACTTC.

The chain combines TRBV12-3 or TRBV12-4 with TRBJ1-2; 11 bases agree with TRBD1. Trimming at V came to 1 base and at J to 4 bases, leaving 2 bases not matched to a gene. This CDR3 has 15 amino acids. The CDR3 nucleotides read TGTGCCAGCAGTTTAGAGGGACAGGGGGGCTATGGCTACACCTTC. Protein sequence: CASSLEGQGGYGYTF.

The chain links TRBV7-9 to TRBJ2-1; TRBD2 is a possible D gene (6 bases). CDR1 is SEHNR, CDR2 FQNEAQ, per germline (reference sequence). The CDR3 sequence is 12 residues long. Trimming cost V 5 bases and J 13 bases, with 15 bases left between them. CDR3 sequence: CASSRVGGVQFF. The CDR3 bases are TGTGCCAGCAGCCGAGTGGGGGGTGTACAGTTCTTC.

The CDR3 bases are TGTGCCAGCAGCTCGACAGGACTAGCGGGGGTTTTAGAGACCCAGTACTTC. Protein sequence: CASSSTGLAGVLETQYF. The gene calls are TRBV12-3 or TRBV12-4 and TRBJ2-5, with 13 bases that match TRBD2. There are 17 residues in the CDR3. With 6 bases clipped from V and 4 bases from J, the junction kept 11 bases outside the gene matches.

This chain connects TRBV30 to TRBJ1-1; TRBD1 might be the D (5 bases). The CDR3 spans 13 residues. Looked up from germline, CDR1 is GTSNPN and CDR2 is SVGIG (reference sequence). The V and J ends lost 1 base and 1 base respectively, with 7 bases between them. CDR3 nucleotides: TGTGCCTGGAGTGGTCAGGGGAACACTGAAGCTTTCTTT. Its protein product is CAWSGQGNTEAFF.

The chain couples TRBV9 to TRBJ2-7; 7 bases line up with TRBD1. J lost 5 bases, V lost 0 bases, and 5 bases had no gene match. CDR1 and CDR2 (germline): SGDLS, YYNGEE. The CDR3 has 14 residues. The CDR3 DNA reads TGTGCCAGCAGCGTAGGGACAGGTAGGAACGAGCAGTACTTC. This sequence encodes CASSVGTGRNEQYF.

The chain recombines TRBV5-1 with TRBJ1-2; 7 nucleotides line up with TRBD1. Germline assignment: CDR1 SGHRS and CDR2 YFSETQ. The CDR3 has 14 amino acids. V dropped 3 bases and J dropped 4; count of bases not matched to a gene: 6. CDR3 in DNA: TGCGCCAGCAGCTCACACAGGGGTTCCTATGGCTACACCTTC. It specifies CASSSHRGSYGYTF.

The genes are TRBV6-6 and TRBJ2-1, with 12 bases identical to TRBD2. Germline CDR1 and CDR2: MNHNY and SVGAGI (reference sequence). The J segment lost 10 bases and the V segment lost 4 bases, leaving 5 bases of the junction unmatched. The CDR3 totals 14 residues. CDR3 sequence reads: CASSSSGRALEQFF. For the CDR3, the DNA is TGTGCCAGCAGTTCTAGCGGGAGGGCCCTCGAGCAGTTCTTC.

This clonotype has only a few counts. This chain joins TRBV20-1 and TRBJ1-4; TRBD1 might be the D (6 bases). CDR3 length: 15 amino acids. Trimming took 4 bases from V and 10 from J, leaving 22 bases between them. Germline V gene lookup returns CDR1 DFQATT and CDR2 SNEGSKA (reference sequence). CDR3 nucleotide sequence: TGCAGTGCTACCGACAGGAGCGATGGTTCTGGAAAACTGTTTTTT. It codes for CSATDRSDGSGKLFF.

The chain has TRBV7-2 and TRBJ1-1; D perhaps matches TRBD1 (6 bases). From germline, CDR1 is SGHTA and CDR2 FQGNSA. The CDR3 is 13 amino acids. Trimming took 10 bases from V and 1 from J, leaving 13 bases between them. The CDR3 bases are TGTGCCACCCTCTTGGACAGGAACACTGAAGCTTTCTTT. Translation: CATLLDRNTEAFF.

The V call is TRBV6-1, the J call TRBJ2-5; 8 bases fit TRBD1. The CDR3 has 15 residues. Trimming cost V 0 bases and J 5 bases; bases outside gene matches: 5. Germline V lookup: CDR1 MNHNS, CDR2 SASEGT. Here the CDR3 reads CASSEAAGGSETQYF. CDR3 sequence (DNA): TGTGCCAGCAGTGAAGCGGCAGGGGGCTCGGAGACCCAGTACTTC.

The chain employs TRBV7-6 and TRBJ2-1, with a weak D call TRBD2 (5 bases). Germline V gene data show CDR1 as SGHVS and CDR2 as FNYEAQ. CDR3 size: 14 residues. Trimming took off 5 bases at V and 7 bases at J, with 15 bases between the two ends. CDR3 amino acids: CASSLGVLANEQFF. The CDR3 DNA reads TGTGCCAGCAGCCTCGGGGTGCTGGCGAATGAGCAGTTCTTC.

V is TRBV12-3 or TRBV12-4 and J is TRBJ1-2; possibly TRBD1 for D (6 bases). The CDR3 loop spans 13 amino acids. V was shortened by 6 bases and J by 8 bases, with 16 bases between the two germline ends. CDR3 coding DNA: TGTGCCAGCAGGGAGGACAGACTGGACGGCTACACCTTC. Translated, it gives CASREDRLDGYTF.

CDR3 sequence: CASRAGLAGVVAETQYF. CDR3 sequence (DNA): TGTGCCAGCAGAGCGGGACTAGCGGGAGTGGTGGCGGAGACCCAGTACTTC. The chain is built from TRBV3-1 and TRBJ2-5, with 14 bases aligning to TRBD2. V gave up 6 bases and J gave up 5 bases; unmatched junction bases: 11. This CDR3 is built from 17 residues. Germline V CDR1 and CDR2: LGHDT, YNNKEL (reference sequence).

In this sample, this clonotype turned up once. A much larger clone differs by one base, so this may be a read error. The CDR3 end shows no conserved phenylalanine or tryptophan, and so a read error is likely. V is TRBV7-2 and J is TRBJ2-1; the D call may be TRBD1 or TRBD2 (5 bases each). Per germline, CDR1 SGHTA and CDR2 FQGNSA. The germline V and J ends were trimmed by 5 bases and 4 bases, with 15 bases remaining between them. The CDR3 totals 15 residues. CDR3 residues: CASSPSGTPYNEQFL. The DNA of the CDR3 is TGTGCCAGCAGCCCCTCGGGGACCCCATACAATGAGCAGTTCCTC.